This TCR beta chain was obtained from a study of radiotherapy plus CTLA-4 blockade in lung cancer. About the study: Objective response rate was about 19%; disease control rate, 25% to 35%.

With ipilimumab providing CTLA-4 blockade, focal radiation was administered to patients who had chemo-refractory metastatic non-small-cell lung cancer. V lost 7 bases to trimming and J lost 3 bases; unmatched junction nucleotides: 7. This CDR3 has 15 residues. Germline-derived CDR1 and CDR2 are SGHRS and YFSETQ. The protocol was immunoSEQ multiplex PCR, while the TCRdb copy is restricted to in-frame clones and leaves out a portion. There are about 110,000 clones in the sample; 81% occur only once, and around 3% lies in the top ten. In regard to this clone: What it binds is not known.

Study results and limitations: Response, reportedly, was best predicted by interferon-beta along with early blood T cell clone dynamics. Expansion of tumor-derived TCR clones was observed in blood after radiotherapy plus ipilimumab.

The genes are TRBV5-1 and TRBJ2-1; TRBD2 agrees at 10 bases. This sequence originates from a human donor with non-small cell lung cancer that progressed on radiotherapy plus ipilimumab. Some clones in this sample may be carry-over from other donors' samples. The source material was peripheral blood, sampled from a patient treated with radiotherapy plus ipilimumab. CDR3 sequence reads: CASRGIAGGYNEQFF. The CDR3 DNA is TGCGCCAGCCGAGGCATAGCGGGGGGCTACAATGAGCAGTTCTTC.